This T cell receptor (beta chain) is drawn from a study of shared clonotypes between healthy human individuals. CDR1 is LNHNV, CDR2 YYDKDF, per germline (reference sequence). The V end was cut by 5 bases, the J end by 7 bases, with 12 bases between. The length of the CDR3 is 13 residues. Here immunoSEQ multiplex PCR was the method, and the copy in TCRdb shows in-frame clones only, minus some. In the table there are fewer than 3 million clones, 80% to 95% of which are singletons. The chain combines TRBV15 with TRBJ1-5; D remains ambiguous. The sequence derives from a man aged 18-30 years in good health. Some clones in this sample may be carry-over from other donors' samples. Sequenced input: naive CD4+ T cells from PBMCs. Documented subset: CD45RA+ positively selected. In DNA form, the CDR3 reads TGTGCCACCAGCGCCGGCGGGCGCCAGCCCCAGCATTTT. This codes for CATSAGGRQPQHF.